Listed below are T cell receptor beta chains from one sample, sequenced in a study of cytomegalovirus exposure and HLA in healthy donors. Here immunoSEQ multiplex PCR was the method, and the copy in TCRdb shows in-frame clones only, minus some. The data hold 80,000 or so clones, with more than 55% observed a single time. Sample: PBMCs. The receptors were sampled from a man aged 55 to 69 in good health and CMV-seropositive. The CDR3 runs from the conserved cysteine through the conserved F or W. The order of the fields is CDR3 protein, CDR3 DNA, J gene, clone size, D gene, V gene. The D gene is left open where the match is weak. For some rows the clone size is stated as once, few or many, or as a class when expanded; others skip it.

CDR3 protein: CATRDPNRAGANVLTF
CDR3 DNA: TGTGCCACCCGAGACCCAAACAGGGCTGGGGCCAACGTCCTGACTTTC
J gene: TRBJ2-6
clone size: -
D gene: -
V gene: TRBV10-3

CDR3 protein: CSSSYPGSSYNEQFF
CDR3 DNA: TGTTCCAGCAGCTACCCCGGGAGCTCCTACAATGAGCAGTTCTTC
J gene: TRBJ2-1
clone size: -
D gene: -
V gene: TRBV7-9

CDR3 protein: CASRLGVHQETQYF
CDR3 DNA: TGTGCCAGCAGATTGGGCGTGCACCAAGAGACCCAGTACTTC
J gene: TRBJ2-5
clone size: -
D gene: -
V gene: TRBV7-2

CDR3 protein: CSGWDRDIYGYTF
CDR3 DNA: TGCAGCGGATGGGACAGGGACATCTATGGCTACACCTTC
J gene: TRBJ1-2
clone size: -
D gene: TRBD1
V gene: TRBV29-1

CDR3 protein: CSVVEDGEKLFF
CDR3 DNA: TGCAGCGTTGTGGAGGACGGTGAAAAACTGTTTTTT
J gene: TRBJ1-4
clone size: -
D gene: -
V gene: TRBV29-1

CDR3 protein: CASRNGTVTRVSEQFF
CDR3 DNA: TGTGCCAGCAGAAACGGGACAGTTACTAGGGTCAGTGAGCAGTTCTTC
J gene: TRBJ2-1
clone size: once
D gene: TRBD1
V gene: TRBV28

CDR3 protein: CASSARDKYEQYF
CDR3 DNA: TGTGCCAGCTCTGCCCGGGACAAATACGAGCAGTACTTC
J gene: TRBJ2-7
clone size: -
D gene: -
V gene: TRBV7-2

CDR3 protein: CASSPGQGQLGYGYTF
CDR3 DNA: TGTGCCAGCAGCCCGGGACAGGGGCAACTGGGCTATGGCTACACCTTC
J gene: TRBJ1-2
clone size: -
D gene: TRBD1
V gene: TRBV9

CDR3 protein: CAMSVEGRTEAFF
CDR3 DNA: TGTGCCATGTCGGTGGAGGGGCGAACTGAAGCTTTCTTT
J gene: TRBJ1-1
clone size: -
D gene: -
V gene: TRBV10-3

CDR3 protein: CASSLALGAQVSPLHF
CDR3 DNA: TGCGCCAGCAGCTTAGCGTTGGGGGCCCAAGTATCACCCCTCCACTTT
J gene: TRBJ1-6
clone size: -
D gene: -
V gene: TRBV5-1

CDR3 protein: CASRDRGNTEAFF
CDR3 DNA: TGTGCCAGCAGGGACAGGGGCAACACTGAAGCTTTCTTT
J gene: TRBJ1-1
clone size: -
D gene: TRBD1
V gene: TRBV28

CDR3 protein: CASSRPGEGRGTQYF
CDR3 DNA: TGTGCCAGCAGCCGGCCGGGGGAGGGAAGGGGTACGCAGTATTTT
J gene: TRBJ2-3
clone size: once
D gene: TRBD2
V gene: TRBV7-8

CDR3 protein: CASSPGQGGSLEYF
CDR3 DNA: TGTGCCAGCAGCCCAGGACAGGGGGGAAGCTTGGAGTACTTC
J gene: TRBJ2-7
clone size: -
D gene: TRBD1
V gene: TRBV7-6

CDR3 protein: CASSLIDRGGTEAFF
CDR3 DNA: TGTGCCAGCAGCTTAATCGACCGGGGGGGCACTGAAGCTTTCTTT
J gene: TRBJ1-1
clone size: -
D gene: -
V gene: TRBV5-6

CDR3 protein: CASSASRTAGTEAFF
CDR3 DNA: TGTGCCAGCAGCGCTTCTCGGACAGCAGGCACTGAAGCTTTCTTT
J gene: TRBJ1-1
clone size: -
D gene: -
V gene: TRBV2

CDR3 protein: CATSTRDRDTGELFF
CDR3 DNA: TGTGCCACCAGCACTAGGGACAGGGACACCGGGGAGCTGTTTTTT
J gene: TRBJ2-2
clone size: few
D gene: TRBD1
V gene: TRBV15

CDR3 protein: CASSPWMGRGTDTQYF
CDR3 DNA: TGTGCCAGCAGCCCGTGGATGGGGAGGGGAACAGATACGCAGTATTTT
J gene: TRBJ2-3
clone size: few
D gene: TRBD2
V gene: TRBV7-9

CDR3 protein: CASSQDLGLAGIRELFF
CDR3 DNA: TGTGCCAGCAGCCAAGATTTGGGACTAGCGGGAATCAGGGAGCTGTTTTTT
J gene: TRBJ2-2
clone size: -
D gene: TRBD2
V gene: TRBV4-2

CDR3 protein: CASSVVGELFF
CDR3 DNA: TGTGCCAGCAGCGTAGTAGGGGAGCTGTTTTTT
J gene: TRBJ2-2
clone size: -
D gene: -
V gene: TRBV9

CDR3 protein: CASSHESRPGQEPDTQYF
CDR3 DNA: TGCGCCAGCAGCCACGAATCGAGACCGGGACAGGAGCCAGATACGCAGTATTTT
J gene: TRBJ2-3
clone size: -
D gene: TRBD1
V gene: TRBV4-1

CDR3 protein: CASSFPGANGYTF
CDR3 DNA: TGTGCCAGCAGCTTCCCAGGGGCGAATGGCTACACCTTC
J gene: TRBJ1-2
clone size: once
D gene: -
V gene: TRBV7-9

CDR3 protein: CSTRQNYGYTF
CDR3 DNA: TGCTCCACGAGGCAGAACTATGGCTACACCTTC
J gene: TRBJ1-2
clone size: -
D gene: -
V gene: TRBV29-1